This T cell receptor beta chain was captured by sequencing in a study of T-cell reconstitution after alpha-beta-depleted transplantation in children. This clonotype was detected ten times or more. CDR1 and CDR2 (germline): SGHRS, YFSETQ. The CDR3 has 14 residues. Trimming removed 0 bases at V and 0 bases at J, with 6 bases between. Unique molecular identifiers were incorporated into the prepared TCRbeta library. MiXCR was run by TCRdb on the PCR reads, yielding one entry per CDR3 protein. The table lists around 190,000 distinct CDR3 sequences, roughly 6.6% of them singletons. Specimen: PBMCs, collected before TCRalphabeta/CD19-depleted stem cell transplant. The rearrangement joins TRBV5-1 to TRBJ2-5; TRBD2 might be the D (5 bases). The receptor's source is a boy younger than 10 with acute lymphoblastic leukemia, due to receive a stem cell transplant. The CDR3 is CASSLDGNQETQYF. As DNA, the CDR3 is TGCGCCAGCAGCTTGGACGGGAACCAAGAGACCCAGTACTTC. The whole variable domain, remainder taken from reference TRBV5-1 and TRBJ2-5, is KAGVTQTPRYLIKTRGQQVTLSCSPISGHRSVSWYQQTPGQGLQFLFEYFSETQRNKGNFPGRFSGRQFSNSRSEMNVSTLELGDSALYLCASSLDGNQETQYFGPGTRLLVL.